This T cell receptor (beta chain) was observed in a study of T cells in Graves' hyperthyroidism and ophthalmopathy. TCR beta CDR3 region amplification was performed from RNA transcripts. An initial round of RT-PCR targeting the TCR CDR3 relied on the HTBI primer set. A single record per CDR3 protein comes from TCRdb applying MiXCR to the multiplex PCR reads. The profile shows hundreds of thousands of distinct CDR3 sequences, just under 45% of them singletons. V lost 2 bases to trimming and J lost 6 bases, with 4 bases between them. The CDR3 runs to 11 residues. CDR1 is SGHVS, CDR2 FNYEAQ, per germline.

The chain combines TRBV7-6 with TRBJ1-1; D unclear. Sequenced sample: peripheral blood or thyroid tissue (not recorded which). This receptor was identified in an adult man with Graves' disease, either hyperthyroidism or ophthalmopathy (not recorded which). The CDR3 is CASSLMPEAFF. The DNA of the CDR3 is TGTGCCAGCAGCTTAATGCCTGAAGCTTTCTTT.